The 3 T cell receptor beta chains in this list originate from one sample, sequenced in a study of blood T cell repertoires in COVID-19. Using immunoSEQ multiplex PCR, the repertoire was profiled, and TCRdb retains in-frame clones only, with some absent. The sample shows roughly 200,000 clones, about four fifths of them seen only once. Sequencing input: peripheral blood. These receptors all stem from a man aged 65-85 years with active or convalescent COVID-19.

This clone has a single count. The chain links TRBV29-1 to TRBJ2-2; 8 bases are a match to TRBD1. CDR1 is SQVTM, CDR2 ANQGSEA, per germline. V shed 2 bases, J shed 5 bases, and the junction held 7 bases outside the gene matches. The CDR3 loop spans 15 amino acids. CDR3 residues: CSVESRGLRTGELFF. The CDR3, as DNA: TGCAGCGTTGAATCCAGGGGGCTTCGGACCGGGGAGCTGTTTTTT.

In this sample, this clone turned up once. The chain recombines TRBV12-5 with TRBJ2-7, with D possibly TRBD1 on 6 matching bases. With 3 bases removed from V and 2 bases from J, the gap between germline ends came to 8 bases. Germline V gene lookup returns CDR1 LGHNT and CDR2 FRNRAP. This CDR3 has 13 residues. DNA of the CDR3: TGTGCTAGTGGTTTCAGGGGCACCTACGAGCAGTACTTC. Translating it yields CASGFRGTYEQYF.

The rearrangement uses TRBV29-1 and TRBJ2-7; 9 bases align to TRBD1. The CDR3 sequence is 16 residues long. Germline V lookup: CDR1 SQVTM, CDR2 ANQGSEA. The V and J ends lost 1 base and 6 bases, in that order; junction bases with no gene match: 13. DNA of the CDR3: TGCAGCGTTGAAGCGGGCGGAACAGGGGGCTTCGGCGAGCAGTACTTC. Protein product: CSVEAGGTGGFGEQYF.